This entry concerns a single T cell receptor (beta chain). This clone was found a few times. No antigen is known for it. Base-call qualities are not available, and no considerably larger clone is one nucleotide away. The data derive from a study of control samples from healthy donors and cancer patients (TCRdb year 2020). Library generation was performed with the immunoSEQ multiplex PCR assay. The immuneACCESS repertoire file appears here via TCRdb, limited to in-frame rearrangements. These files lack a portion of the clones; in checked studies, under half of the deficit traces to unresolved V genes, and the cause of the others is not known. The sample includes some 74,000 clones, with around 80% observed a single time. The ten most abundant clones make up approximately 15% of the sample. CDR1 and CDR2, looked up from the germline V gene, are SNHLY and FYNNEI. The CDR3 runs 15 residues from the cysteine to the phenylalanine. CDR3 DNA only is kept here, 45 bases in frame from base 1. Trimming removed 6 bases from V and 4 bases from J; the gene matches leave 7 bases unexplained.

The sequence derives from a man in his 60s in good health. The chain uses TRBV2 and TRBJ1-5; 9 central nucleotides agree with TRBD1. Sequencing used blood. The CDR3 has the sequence CASSEQGAGNQPQHF. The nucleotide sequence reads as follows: TGTGCCAGCAGCGAACAGGGGGCTGGGAATCAGCCCCAGCATTTT.